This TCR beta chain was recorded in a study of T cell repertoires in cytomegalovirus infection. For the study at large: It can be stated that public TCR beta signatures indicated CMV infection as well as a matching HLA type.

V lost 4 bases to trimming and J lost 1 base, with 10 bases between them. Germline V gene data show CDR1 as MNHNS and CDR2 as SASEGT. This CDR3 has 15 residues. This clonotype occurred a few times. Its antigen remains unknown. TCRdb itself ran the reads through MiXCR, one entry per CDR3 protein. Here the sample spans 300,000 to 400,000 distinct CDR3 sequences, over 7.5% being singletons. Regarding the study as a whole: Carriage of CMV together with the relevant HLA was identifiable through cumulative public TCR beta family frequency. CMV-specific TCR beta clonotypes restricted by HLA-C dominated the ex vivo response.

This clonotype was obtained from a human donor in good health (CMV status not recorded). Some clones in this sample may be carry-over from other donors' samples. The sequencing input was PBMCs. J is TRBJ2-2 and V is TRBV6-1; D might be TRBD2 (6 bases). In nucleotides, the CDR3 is TGTGCCAGCAGTGTATGGCGGGAGAACACCGGGGAGCTGTTTTTT. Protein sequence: CASSVWRENTGELFF.